Listed here are 27 T cell receptor beta chains from one sample, sequenced in a study of blood T cell repertoires in COVID-19. Generated by immunoSEQ multiplex PCR, the TCRdb table keeps only in-frame clones and is missing some. This table has fewer than 80,000 clones, about nine tenths appearing once. What was sequenced was peripheral blood. The receptor source for this set is a human donor in a cohort sampled during active COVID-19.

The chain links TRBV4-1 to TRBJ1-5; D might be TRBD1 (6 bases). The germline V gene has CDR1 MGHRA and CDR2 YSYEKL. The CDR3 length is 13 residues. With 4 bases removed from V and 7 bases from J, the gap between germline ends came to 11 bases. CDR3 loop: CASSLGHYQPQHF. CDR3 nucleotides: TGCGCCAGCAGCCTGGGACACTACCAGCCCCAGCATTTT.

The rearrangement links TRBV6-5 to TRBJ1-1; perhaps TRBD1 as D (6 bases). Germline CDR1 is MNHEY and CDR2 is SVGAGI. V dropped 5 bases and J dropped 3 bases, with 13 bases sitting between them. This CDR3 has 14 residues. The CDR3 is CASSKQGLDTEAFF. The CDR3 DNA is TGTGCCAGCAGTAAACAGGGCCTGGACACTGAAGCTTTCTTT.

This clone was counted between two and nine times. In DNA form, the CDR3 reads TGTGCCAGCAGCCGGGACAGCTTCTACGAGCAGTACTTC. Translation: CASSRDSFYEQYF. The chain has TRBV5-4 and TRBJ2-7, with 7 bases aligning to TRBD1. Germline trimming cut 4 bases from V and 3 bases from J; bases unmatched to any gene: 4. The CDR3 covers 13 residues. Germline loops: CDR1 SGHNT, CDR2 YYREEE (reference sequence).

The DNA for the CDR3 is TGTGCCAGCAGTGAGGGGGCAGGTAAATACGAGCAGTACTTC. Residues: CASSEGAGKYEQYF. V and J are TRBV6-1 and TRBJ2-7; tentative D call: TRBD1 (6 bases). The CDR3 extends over 14 amino acids. CDR1 and CDR2 from the germline V gene are MNHNS and SASEGT. V was cut by 3 bases and J by 4 bases, with 13 bases left in between.

J is TRBJ1-1 and V is TRBV5-1, with D possibly TRBD1 on 5 matching bases. Germline CDR1 SGHRS, CDR2 YFSETQ. V lost 2 bases, J lost 2 bases, and 10 bases lay in between. This CDR3 is built from 14 residues. The CDR3 here is CASSFGGLNTEAFF. CDR3 in DNA: TGCGCCAGCAGCTTCGGGGGACTAAACACTGAAGCTTTCTTT.

The V gene is TRBV28, the J gene TRBJ2-7; 7 nucleotides align to TRBD2. Germline assignment: CDR1 MDHEN and CDR2 SYDVKM. CDR3 size: 15 residues. Unmatched junction bases numbered 10, after V lost 8 bases and J lost 0 bases. CDR3 protein: CASGGSGPSSYEQYF. CDR3 coding DNA: TGTGCCAGCGGGGGTAGCGGGCCAAGCTCCTACGAGCAGTACTTC.

This rearrangement joins TRBV6-1 to TRBJ2-3; 9 nucleotides match TRBD1. Germline values: CDR1 MNHNS, CDR2 SASEGT. There are 14 residues in the CDR3. The V gene end was trimmed by 3 bases and the J gene end by 6 bases; junction bases not matched to a gene: 4. The CDR3 loop is CASSETGGWDTQYF. The CDR3 region has the DNA TGTGCCAGCAGTGAGACAGGGGGATGGGATACGCAGTATTTT.

V is TRBV5-1 and J is TRBJ2-5; no reliable D call. V was cut by 3 bases and J by 1 base, with 4 bases left in between. CDR1 and CDR2 (germline): SGHRS, YFSETQ. The CDR3 runs to 12 residues. DNA for the CDR3: TGCGCCAGCAGCTCCATCCAAGAGACCCAGTACTTC. Amino acid sequence: CASSSIQETQYF.

CDR3 coding DNA: TGTGCCAGCAGTTTATGGGGACAGGGTTTCGGTCAGCCCCAGCATTTT. Translation gives CASSLWGQGFGQPQHF. The chain joins TRBV27 to TRBJ1-5, with TRBD1 matching over 9 bases. Trimming cost V 1 base and J 6 bases; bases outside gene matches: 7. CDR3 length: 16 amino acids. CDR1 and CDR2 (germline): MNHEY, SMNVEV (reference sequence).

The chain uses TRBV18 and TRBJ2-6; D is undetermined. This CDR3 has 15 residues. V lost 6 bases to trimming and J lost 0 bases, with 9 bases between them. Germline CDR1 is KGHSH and CDR2 is LQKENI. CDR3 in amino acids: CASSSTYSGANVLTF. The CDR3 DNA reads TGTGCCAGCTCCTCTACCTACTCTGGGGCCAACGTCCTGACTTTC.

This chain connects TRBV28 to TRBJ2-7; weak D call: TRBD2 (8 bases). V shed 5 bases and J shed 3 bases, with 23 bases lying between them. The CDR3 consists of 17 residues. Germline CDR1 is MDHEN and CDR2 is SYDVKM. The CDR3 DNA is TGTGCCAGCAGTCGCGCGGGGGGAGCGACAGGGATCTACGAGCAGTACTTC. Encoded protein: CASSRAGGATGIYEQYF.

The chain employs TRBV10-3 and TRBJ2-1, with D hard to call. The germline V gene has CDR1 ENHRY and CDR2 SYGVKD. This CDR3 is 14 amino acids long. V was clipped by 7 bases and J by 3 bases, with 13 bases between them. The CDR3 loop is CAIKDWSNYNEQFF. CDR3 bases: TGTGCCATCAAGGATTGGAGTAACTACAATGAGCAGTTCTTC.

CDR3 sequence: CASVPHRGVNYGYTF. CDR3 bases: TGTGCCAGCGTCCCTCATCGGGGGGTGAACTATGGCTACACCTTC. V and J are TRBV5-5 and TRBJ1-2; D is perhaps TRBD1 (5 bases). V lost 7 bases and J lost 2, with 18 bases in between. Germline-derived CDR1 and CDR2 are SGHKS and YYEKEE (reference sequence). This CDR3 contains 15 residues.

The chain carries TRBV2 and TRBJ2-5; 7 nucleotides align to TRBD2. CDR3 length: 14 amino acids. Germline V gene sequence: CDR1 SNHLY, CDR2 FYNNEI. The V gene end was trimmed by 4 bases and the J gene end by 7 bases; junction bases not matched to a gene: 9. The CDR3 DNA reads TGTGCCAGCAGTGTCGGTACGGGAGGAGGGACCCAGTACTTC. Its protein product is CASSVGTGGGTQYF.

V gene TRBV5-1 combines with J gene TRBJ2-1, with TRBD2 matching 16 bases. CDR1 SGHRS and CDR2 YFSETQ come from the germline V gene. There are 16 residues in the CDR3. The V gene end was trimmed by 4 bases and the J gene end by 7 bases; junction bases not matched to a gene: 5. The CDR3 loop is CASSPGLAGGSNEQFF. As DNA, the CDR3 is TGCGCCAGCAGCCCGGGACTAGCGGGGGGGTCAAATGAGCAGTTCTTC.

V and J are TRBV7-9 and TRBJ2-7, with 7 bases matching TRBD1. Germline CDR1 reads SEHNR; CDR2 reads FQNEAQ (reference sequence). CDR3 length: 15 amino acids. V was pared by 0 bases and J by 5 bases, with 7 bases of the junction left unmatched. CDR3 coding DNA: TGTGCCAGCAGCTTAGCCTCGACAGGGCGGGACGAGCAGTACTTC. Translating gives CASSLASTGRDEQYF.

The chain employs TRBV6-5 and TRBJ2-7; TRBD2 matches 10 bases. Germline trimming cut 6 bases from V and 5 bases from J; bases unmatched to any gene: 7. The germline gives CDR1 MNHEY, CDR2 SVGAGI. The CDR3 spans 14 residues. The DNA for the CDR3 is TGTGCCAGCAGATCTAGCGGGAGTAGTAACGAGCAGTACTTC. It specifies CASRSSGSSNEQYF.

This clone has just a few counts. V and J are TRBV29-1 and TRBJ2-1, with D possibly being TRBD2 (6 bases). Trimming stripped 4 bases from V and 0 bases from J, with 16 bases between. This CDR3 is built from 16 residues. Germline loops: CDR1 SQVTM, CDR2 ANQGSEA. CDR3 DNA sequence: TGCAGCGTTGTTAGCGAACTAGCTGTCTCCTACAATGAGCAGTTCTTC. It codes for CSVVSELAVSYNEQFF.

The CDR3 is CASTAGLQGYGYTF. The CDR3 DNA is TGTGCCAGCACGGCGGGCTTACAAGGGTATGGCTACACCTTC. The V gene is TRBV2, the J gene TRBJ1-2; no firm D call. The CDR3 is made up of 14 amino acids. The germline V and J ends were trimmed by 7 bases and 5 bases, with 17 bases remaining between them. CDR1 and CDR2 (germline): SNHLY, FYNNEI.

This chain links TRBV7-2 with TRBJ1-4; 7 nucleotides match TRBD1. The V and J ends lost 3 bases and 7 bases, in that order; junction bases with no gene match: 8. CDR1 is SGHTA and CDR2 is FQGNSA in the germline V gene. The CDR3 totals 15 residues. The CDR3 loop reads CASSFTGTEGEKLFF. In DNA form, the CDR3 reads TGTGCCAGCAGCTTCACCGGGACAGAAGGTGAAAAACTGTTTTTT.

This clone has just one count. As DNA, the CDR3 is TGTGCCACCAGTGAGGTAGGGGCAGAGCCAAATCAGCCCCAGCATTTT. Translation: CATSEVGAEPNQPQHF. The gene calls are TRBV24-1 and TRBJ1-5, with a possible D match to TRBD1 (5 bases). The length of the CDR3 is 16 residues. With 4 bases removed from V and 4 bases from J, the gap between germline ends came to 16 bases. Germline-derived CDR1 and CDR2 are KGHDR and SFDVKD.

The rearrangement uses TRBV6-5 and TRBJ2-6, with a tentative D call TRBD2 (6 bases). V lost 7 bases to trimming and J lost 5 bases, with 15 bases between them. This CDR3 is built from 15 residues. Germline V gene data show CDR1 as MNHEY and CDR2 as SVGAGI. The CDR3 sequence: CASTRALAWANVLTF. The CDR3 DNA reads TGTGCCAGCACCCGGGCCCTAGCGTGGGCCAACGTCCTGACTTTC.

This sequence joins TRBV5-1 and TRBJ2-5; 7 nucleotides agree with TRBD1. The germline CDR1 and CDR2 sequences are SGHRS and YFSETQ. The CDR3 is 15 residues long. The V segment lost 0 bases and the J segment 2 bases; nucleotides outside the gene matches: 4. CDR3 DNA sequence: TGCGCCAGCAGCTTGGGAGGGGGCAATCAAGAGACCCAGTACTTC. Protein product: CASSLGGGNQETQYF. The full variable domain, its missing parts supplied by reference TRBV5-1 and TRBJ2-5, is KAGVTQTPRYLIKTRGQQVTLSCSPISGHRSVSWYQQTPGQGLQFLFEYFSETQRNKGNFPGRFSGRQFSNSRSEMNVSTLELGDSALYLCASSLGGGNQETQYFGPGTRLLVL.

As DNA, the CDR3 is TGCGCCAGCAGCACCGACAAGACCACCGGGGAGCTGTTTTTT. Its translation: CASSTDKTTGELFF. This chain connects TRBV10-1 to TRBJ2-2, with unresolved D. V lost 6 bases and J lost 4, with 12 bases in between. Per the germline V gene, CDR1 is WNHNN and CDR2 is SYGVQD (reference sequence). This CDR3 has 14 amino acids.

Of note for this clone: Germline is not matched at one junction end, which may reflect a read error. J is TRBJ2-7 and V is TRBV5-6; 8 nucleotides align to TRBD1. The CDR3 consists of 18 residues. Germline-derived CDR1 and CDR2 are SGHDT and YYEEEE. DNA of the CDR3: TGTGCCAGCAGCTTTAGTGGAAGCACCGGGACAGGATATCTACGAGTGAACTTC. Its translation is CASSFSGSTGTGYLRVNF.

This sequence joins TRBV2 and TRBJ1-5; D unclear. Looked up from germline, CDR1 is SNHLY and CDR2 is FYNNEI. V lost 8 bases and J 2 bases, leaving 7 bases between the germline ends. The length of the CDR3 is 12 residues. The CDR3 region is CASQEGNQPQHF. Written as DNA, the CDR3 is TGTGCCAGCCAAGAGGGCAATCAGCCCCAGCATTTT.

The genes are TRBV27 and TRBJ2-7, with 7 bases matching TRBD2. After removal of 5 bases from V and 3 bases from J, the junction contained 7 bases not matched to a gene. The CDR3 covers 14 residues. Germline CDR1 reads MNHEY; CDR2 reads SMNVEV (reference sequence). The CDR3 coding sequence is TGTGCCAGCAGTCCCGGACTAGATTACTACGAGCAGTACTTC. Translating gives CASSPGLDYYEQYF.